What follows describes a single T cell receptor beta chain. The sample holds a few counts of this clone. Its antigen is currently not known. It has no much larger one-base neighbor in the sample; base qualities were not kept. The sample originates from a study of blood T cell repertoires in COVID-19 (TCRdb year 2020). For the wider study: Samples covering the acute and convalescent phases of COVID-19 were provided by collaborators in the United States, Italy and Spain. The material from the prospective study consisted of cDNA or gDNA derived from T cells, B-cell-depleted T cells, or PBMCs. Deeply sampled blood TCRbeta repertoires from subjects exposed to, actively infected with, or recovered from COVID-19 were included in the dataset. A de-identified subject ID, COVID-19 status, age in years and sex were almost always included in the sample metadata. The repertoires were made available in a free public database intended to serve as a resource for research on the immune response to SARS-CoV-2. Where available, HLA class I and class II types were obtained from metadata supplied by the sample provider rather than from assay-based typing. The samples were drawn from two sources: the first 160 participants of the ongoing ImmuneRACE study, and 950 to 1,500 subjects contributed by 6 global collaborators.

Whole blood was collected in K2EDTA tubes by collaborating institutions according to the institutions' own protocols. Collaborator samples were shipped for TCRbeta analysis as frozen whole blood, isolated PBMCs, or DNA extracted from either sample type. The immunoSEQ Assay, a bias-controlled multiplex PCR, was used to amplify TCRbeta CDR3 regions from genomic DNA. In the source study's methods: Within the assay, amplification of reference gene primers was used to estimate how many nucleated cells each sample contained. To quantify the absolute abundance of each unique TCRbeta CDR3 rearrangement, sequence reads were collapsed and filtered. Productive Simpson clonality was computed per sample as the square root of Simpson's diversity index over productive rearrangements. TCRdb's version of the immuneACCESS table is confined to in-frame rearrangements and falls short of the full clone set. An unresolved V gene accounts for under half of the shortfall where checked; the remainder is of unknown origin. V and J calls plus clone size are reproduced from that table; the DNA served to infer D and trimming. Within this sample are 120,000 to 150,000 clones, with 75% to 90% of them counted one time only. Roughly 4.8% of the sample is in the top ten clones.

The full study reports these points: How much clinical and demographic metadata was included differed by source and by participant, and the metadata was provided uncurated.

Sequenced: peripheral blood. The origin of this receptor is a human donor in a cohort sampled during active COVID-19.

The DNA is TGTGCCAGCAGCCTAACCCGGGGCACTGAAGCTTTCTTT. Its translation reads: CASSLTRGTEAFF. The chain is assembled from TRBV7-9 and TRBJ1-1, with the D segment identity uncertain. The CDR3, cysteine through phenylalanine, is 13 amino acids long. Just CDR3 DNA is preserved here, 39 bases in frame from base 1. Trimming costs V 5 bases and J 4 bases, and their ends lie 11 bases apart. The germline V gene (reference sequence) supplies CDR1 SEHNR and CDR2 FQNEAQ.